The clone carrying this T cell receptor beta chain occurred once. The sample has other DNA sequences that encode this CDR3 too. This CDR3 has 15 amino acids. Trimming at V came to 5 bases and at J to 4 bases, leaving 2 bases not matched to a gene. CDR1 is SGHAT and CDR2 is FQNNGV in the germline V gene. This entry comes from a study of blood T cell repertoires in COVID-19. At the level of the study: From the United States, Italy and Spain came samples of acute and convalescent COVID-19. In each case, the material was cDNA or gDNA derived from T cells, B-cell-depleted T cells, or PBMCs.

Per the original data handling: Reference gene primer amplification gave nucleated cell count estimates. Repertoires were generated with immunoSEQ multiplex PCR, while TCRdb's copy carries only in-frame clones and drops some. The V and J calls and clone size are taken from that table; D and trimming were inferred from the DNA. The sample holds 250,000 to 300,000 clones, around 89% seen once. The chain joins TRBV11-2 to TRBJ2-1; 13 bases are a match to TRBD2. Sequencing was done on a sample of peripheral blood. The source of this sequence is a woman aged 55-70 years with acute or convalescent COVID-19. Here the CDR3 reads CASSRGLAGYNEQFF. Here the CDR3 DNA reads TGTGCCAGCAGCCGGGGACTAGCGGGATACAATGAGCAGTTCTTC.